One sample yielded the 11 T cell receptor beta chains listed below, sequenced in a study of T cell responses to AZD1222 COVID-19 vaccine (dated by TCRdb to about 2021). The method was the immunoSEQ multiplex PCR assay. Here the immuneACCESS table is served through TCRdb, limited to in-frame sequences with V and J called. Missing clones are a known gap in these copies; in checked studies unresolved V genes cover under half, and the rest lacks a known reason. The sample includes fewer than 150,000 clones, with 70% to 90% observed a single time. Clones ranked in the top ten supply approximately 3% of the sample. Per the publication, the time point label means: about 28 days (+/-7) after the second vaccine dose. Sequences were derived from peripheral blood, sampled 28 days after the second AZD1222 dose. These receptors all come from an adult who received the AZD1222 COVID-19 vaccine.

In this sample, this clone turned up once. The chain links TRBV5-6 to TRBJ2-5; 12 nucleotides line up with TRBD2. This CDR3 has 16 residues. The germline gives CDR1 SGHDT, CDR2 YYEEEE. The V and J ends lost 7 bases and 4 bases, in that order; junction bases with no gene match: 11. CDR3 residues: CASLRLAGEVAETQYF. The CDR3 nucleotides are TGTGCCAGCCTTCGACTAGCGGGGGAGGTGGCAGAGACCCAGTACTTC. The full variable domain, its missing parts supplied by reference TRBV5-6 and TRBJ2-5, is DAGVTQSPTHLIKTRGQQVTLRCSPKSGHDTVSWYQQALGQGPQFIFQYYEEEERQRGNFPDRFSGHQFPNYSSELNVNALLLGDSALYLCASLRLAGEVAETQYFGPGTRLLVL.

The V gene is TRBV10-2, the J gene TRBJ1-6, with unresolved D. This CDR3 region has 12 residues. Germline loops: CDR1 WSHSY, CDR2 SAAADI. V was shortened by 6 bases and J by 8 bases, with 8 bases between the two germline ends. The CDR3 sequence: CASRGPYSPLHF. In nucleotides, the CDR3 is TGCGCCAGCAGGGGTCCTTATTCACCCCTCCACTTT.

V and J are TRBV9 and TRBJ2-7, with a possible D match to TRBD2 (6 bases). Germline values: CDR1 SGDLS, CDR2 YYNGEE. V shed 3 bases and J shed 0 bases, with 25 bases lying between them. The CDR3 loop spans 19 amino acids. The CDR3 protein is CASSARSEEAGTSSYEQYF. The DNA of the CDR3 is TGTGCCAGCAGCGCCCGATCCGAGGAAGCGGGCACCAGCTCCTACGAGCAGTACTTC.

V is TRBV6-4 and J is TRBJ2-3, with 7 bases that match TRBD1. CDR3 size: 15 residues. The V gene's germline CDR1 is MRHNA and CDR2 SNTAGT. J gave up 4 bases and V 7 bases, and 11 bases lay outside the gene matches. For the CDR3, the DNA is TGTGCCAGCACAGACAGGGATGGGCCCCCAGATACGCAGTATTTT. This encodes CASTDRDGPPDTQYF.

J is TRBJ2-2 and V is TRBV19, with no clear D. This CDR3 contains 13 residues. Germline lookup yields CDR1 LNHDA and CDR2 SQIVND (reference sequence). V was pared by 11 bases and J by 5 bases, with 15 bases between. The CDR3 loop reads CAGSGSWTGELFF. The DNA of the CDR3 is TGTGCCGGGTCCGGGTCGTGGACCGGGGAGCTGTTTTTT.

V gene TRBV5-6 combines with J gene TRBJ1-2, with D maybe TRBD1 (6 bases). This CDR3 is built from 13 residues. V lost 2 bases and J 7 bases, leaving 12 bases between the germline ends. Germline loops: CDR1 SGHDT, CDR2 YYEEEE. The CDR3 here is CASSFGGPGGYTF. The CDR3 DNA reads TGTGCCAGCAGCTTCGGGGGGCCGGGTGGCTACACCTTC.

The count of this clone is one. The chain recombines TRBV28 with TRBJ1-5; D is ambiguous. Between the trimmed V and J ends, which lost 5 bases and 6 bases, there was a span of 8 bases. The CDR3 contains 12 residues. The germline CDR1 and CDR2 sequences are MDHEN and SYDVKM. CDR3 amino acids: CASSRVSQPQHF. In DNA, the CDR3 is TGTGCCAGCAGTCGAGTAAGTCAGCCCCAGCATTTT.

The chain uses TRBV2 and TRBJ1-5, with a tentative D call TRBD1 (5 bases). This CDR3 spans 15 amino acids. Germline CDR1 is SNHLY and CDR2 is FYNNEI. V lost 8 bases, J lost 1 base, and 15 bases lay in between. This CDR3 is CASQVTRDSNQPQHF. For the CDR3, the DNA is TGTGCCAGCCAAGTGACCCGGGACAGCAATCAGCCCCAGCATTTT.

The V and J genes are TRBV7-2 and TRBJ1-5, with a possible D match to TRBD1 (6 bases). Germline CDR1 reads SGHTA; CDR2 reads FQGNSA. V lost 4 bases and J lost 6, with 13 bases in between. This CDR3 is 14 amino acids long. The CDR3 reads CASSYGGQSQPQHF. DNA for the CDR3: TGTGCCAGCAGCTACGGAGGACAGTCTCAGCCCCAGCATTTT.

CDR3 bases: TGCAGTCTTCAGGGAAACGAGCAGTACTTC. It translates to CSLQGNEQYF. The rearrangement links TRBV20-1 to TRBJ2-7, with a tentative D call TRBD1 (5 bases). This CDR3 has 10 amino acids. V was shortened by 8 bases and J by 5 bases, with 10 bases between the two germline ends. The V gene's germline CDR1 is DFQATT and CDR2 SNEGSKA (reference sequence).

Details on this clone: This CDR3 is also generated by other DNA sequences in the sample. The V call is TRBV9, the J call TRBJ2-7, with 8 bases matching TRBD1. There are 14 residues in the CDR3. Trimming at V came to 0 bases and at J to 5 bases, leaving 4 bases not matched to a gene. Germline V CDR1 and CDR2: SGDLS, YYNGEE. The CDR3 region is CASSVGTGKNEQYF. Here the CDR3 DNA reads TGTGCCAGCAGCGTAGGGACAGGGAAGAACGAGCAGTACTTC. Full variable domain (rest looked up from reference TRBV9 and TRBJ2-7): DSGVTQTPKHLITATGQRVTLRCSPRSGDLSVYWYQQSLDQGLQFLIQYYNGEERAKGNILERFSAQQFPDLHSELNLSSLELGDSALYFCASSVGTGKNEQYFGPGTRLTVT.